These T cell receptor beta chains were read from a single sample in a study of T cells in Graves' hyperthyroidism and ophthalmopathy. TCRdb independently ran MiXCR on the multiplex PCR reads; one entry per CDR3 protein. Seen here are 300,000 to 400,000 distinct CDR3 sequences, less than 15% observed once, and the top ten hold 9.2%. Sequencing input: blood. Receptor source: a woman under 30 with Graves' hyperthyroidism. Each CDR3 is given with its conserved first and last residue. The D gene is left open where the match is weak. Size tells how often a clone was seen (once, few, many) or the class of an expanded clone, and some rows leave it out.

>many|TRBV13|NA|TRBJ1-4
TGTGCCAGCAGCCGTCGACAGAATGAAAAACTGTTTTTT
CASSRRQNEKLFF
>NA|TRBV5-1|NA|TRBJ2-5
TGCGCCAGCAGCCCACAGGGCCACCCCCAAGAGACCCAGTACTTC
CASSPQGHPQETQYF
>many|TRBV5-1|NA|TRBJ2-3
TGCGCCAGCAGCTTGGTACAGTCCACAGATACGCAGTATTTT
CASSLVQSTDTQYF
>many|TRBV7-9|NA|TRBJ2-7
TGTGCCAGCAGCTTAGATCAGGGGCCTCCCCCCTACGAGCAGTACTTC
CASSLDQGPPPYEQYF
>few|TRBV27|TRBD2|TRBJ2-4
TGTGCCAGCAGTTCGGCGGGGGGCGCGAAGAATCCCAAAAACATTCAGTACTTC
CASSSAGGAKNPKNIQYF
>many|TRBV2|NA|TRBJ2-2
TGTGCCAGCAGGGACAGTACCGGGGAGCTGTTTTTT
CASRDSTGELFF
>many|TRBV2|TRBD2|TRBJ2-5
TGTGCCAGTCGTAGAGACATAGCGGGGGAACAAGAGACCCAGTACTTC
CASRRDIAGEQETQYF
>many|TRBV12-3/TRBV12-4|NA|TRBJ2-7
TGTGCCAGCAGTCTACAGGATTTTTACGAGCAGTACTTC
CASSLQDFYEQYF
>many|TRBV5-1|TRBD2|TRBJ2-1
TGCGCCAGCAGCTTGAGAAGCGGGGGTAACAATGAGCAGTTCTTC
CASSLRSGGNNEQFF
>few|TRBV10-3|NA|TRBJ2-5
TGTGCCATCAGTGATGGGGGGAGGGAGACCCAGTACTTC
CAISDGGRETQYF
>NA|TRBV28|NA|TRBJ1-3
TGTGCCAGCAGTTGGGGGACTTCTGGAAACACCATATATTTT
CASSWGTSGNTIYF
>many|TRBV6-5|TRBD2|TRBJ2-5
TGTGCCAGCAGTTACAAATCGGGACTAGCGGGGGGTTTAGGAGAGACCCAGTACTTC
CASSYKSGLAGGLGETQYF
>few|TRBV6-1|TRBD1|TRBJ2-7
TGTGCCAGCAGTTGGGAGACAGGGTACGAGCAGTACTTC
CASSWETGYEQYF
>many|TRBV5-1|TRBD2|TRBJ2-3
TGCGCCAGCGGCGCTAGCGGGAGGTTAGATACGCAGTATTTT
CASGASGRLDTQYF
>few|TRBV20-1|NA|TRBJ1-1
TGCAGTGCTAGTCAGGAGTCCGAATTAATGAACACTGAAGCTTTCTTT
CSASQESELMNTEAFF
>many|TRBV28|TRBD2|TRBJ2-5
TGTGCCAGCTTTGTCGCGGGAGGGGAGACCCAGTACTTC
CASFVAGGETQYF
>many|TRBV7-8|NA|TRBJ1-3
TGTGCCAGCAGCGCAAGACTGGACGGAAACACCATATATTTT
CASSARLDGNTIYF
>many|TRBV12-3/TRBV12-4|NA|TRBJ2-4
TGTGCCAGCAGAGGGACGGTCAAAAACATTCAGTACTTC
CASRGTVKNIQYF